The 14 T cell receptor beta chains below all came from one sample that was sequenced in a study of monozygotic twins with inflammatory bowel disease (dated by TCRdb to the late 2010s). Library preparation was by 5' RACE. These reads were obtained on an Illumina HiSeq 2500. After the reads were reprocessed by TCRdb, one entry was made per CDR3 protein sequence, with no DNA. This sample's listing comprises around 150,000 distinct CDR3 sequences. 2% to 3% of the sample comes from the top ten. The sequencing sample was made of blood. These receptors all come from a human donor with ulcerative colitis or Crohn's disease, or a healthy co-twin of an affected twin (not recorded which).

The J gene is TRBJ2-1, the V gene TRBV20-1; as DNA is missing, the TRBD2 call by TCRdb cannot be tested. Looked up from germline, CDR1 is DFQATT and CDR2 is SNEGSKA (reference sequence). This CDR3 is 15 amino acids long. The CDR3 is CSASLAGGRIGEQFF.

The rearrangement joins TRBV7-2 to TRBJ2-5; absent DNA, TCRdb's TRBD2 call cannot be checked. Per germline, CDR1 SGHTA and CDR2 FQGNSA. This CDR3 contains 15 residues. CDR3 protein: CASWGGLSPQETQYF.

The rearrangement joins TRBV20-1 to TRBJ1-5; TCRdb's D gene call, TRBD1, goes unchecked for lack of DNA. The CDR3 extends over 16 amino acids. CDR1 and CDR2 from the germline V gene are DFQATT and SNEGSKA (reference sequence). The CDR3 spells CSARDPWGASNQPQHF.

The chain couples TRBV4-1 to TRBJ2-7; TCRdb's D gene call, TRBD1, goes unchecked for lack of DNA. This CDR3 contains 16 residues. From germline, CDR1 is MGHRA and CDR2 YSYEKL. CDR3 sequence reads: CASSQEPYRGFHEQYF.

The chain employs TRBV30 and TRBJ1-2; as DNA is missing, the TRBD1 call by TCRdb cannot be tested. The CDR3 is made up of 12 amino acids. CDR1 and CDR2 (germline): GTSNPN, SVGIG (reference sequence). The CDR3 loop reads CACKGQGIGYTF.

The V gene is TRBV27, the J gene TRBJ1-1. This CDR3 is 15 amino acids long. Germline V gene sequence: CDR1 MNHEY, CDR2 SMNVEV (reference sequence). The chain's CDR3 is CASSPRSWMNTEAFF.

This chain connects TRBV7-2 to TRBJ2-1; as DNA is missing, the TRBD2 call by TCRdb cannot be tested. CDR3 length equals 16 residues. CDR1 is SGHTA, CDR2 FQGNSA, per germline. CDR3 in amino acids: CASSLERTSGGQPRFF.

The V gene is TRBV7-9, the J gene TRBJ2-2; TCRdb proposes TRBD2, but this gene call is untestable without DNA. Germline loops: CDR1 SEHNR, CDR2 FQNEAQ (reference sequence). The CDR3 spans 16 residues. The CDR3: CASSSLRLGNTGELFF. Based on the CDR3 plus reference TRBV7-9 and TRBJ2-2, the full variable domain is DTGVSQNPRHKITKRGQNVTFRCDPISEHNRLYWYRQTLGQGPEFLTYFQNEAQLEKSRLLSDRFSAERPKGSFSTLEIQRTEQGDSAMYLCASSSLRLGNTGELFFGEGSRLTVL.

The V call is TRBV6-1, the J call TRBJ1-5; TCRdb's D call of TRBD1 is untestable without DNA. From germline, CDR1 is MNHNS and CDR2 SASEGT. The CDR3 has 15 residues. This chain's CDR3 is CASSALRVPNQPQHF.

The genes are TRBV20-1 and TRBJ2-3; TCRdb's D call of TRBD2 is untestable without DNA. Germline values: CDR1 DFQATT, CDR2 SNEGSKA (reference sequence). The CDR3 has 15 residues. The CDR3 region is CSARDAGGPSDTQYF.

The chain has TRBV5-1 and TRBJ2-3. Germline V gene lookup returns CDR1 SGHRS and CDR2 YFSETQ. The CDR3 has 12 residues. The CDR3 loop reads CASSFGTDTQYF.

The V gene is TRBV20-1, the J gene TRBJ2-3; TCRdb selects TRBD1, and the lack of DNA leaves this call unchecked. The CDR3 length is 14 residues. In germline, CDR1 is DFQATT, CDR2 SNEGSKA (reference sequence). CDR3: CSAPTGGNGDTQYF.

Here the CDR3 reads CSARDPAQGIGEQYF. The rearrangement uses TRBV20-1 and TRBJ2-7; as DNA is missing, the TRBD1 call by TCRdb cannot be tested. Germline values: CDR1 DFQATT, CDR2 SNEGSKA (reference sequence). This CDR3 has 15 amino acids.

The V call is TRBV18, the J call TRBJ1-1. CDR3 size: 13 residues. The germline gives CDR1 KGHSH, CDR2 LQKENI. CDR3 amino acids: CASSPRGDMWAFF.